Listed below are T cell receptor beta chains from one sample, sequenced in a study of blood T cell repertoires in COVID-19. The protocol was immunoSEQ multiplex PCR, while the TCRdb copy is restricted to in-frame clones and leaves out a portion. This repertoire shows around 160,000 clones, 80% to 90% found once; its top ten account for roughly 8%. Specimen: peripheral blood. These receptors came from a man in his 60s with acute or convalescent COVID-19. Each CDR3 is given with its conserved first and last residue. Fields, in order: clone size, D gene, V gene, J gene, CDR3 DNA, CDR3 protein. D genes are given only for firm matches. Clone size is not always given. Where it is, it says once, few, many or a class for expanded clones.

clone size: many
D gene: TRBD1
V gene: TRBV6-6
J gene: TRBJ2-5
CDR3 DNA: TGTGCCAGCAGTGACACAGGGGGATTGGAGACCCAGTACTTC
CDR3 protein: CASSDTGGLETQYF

clone size: -
D gene: -
V gene: TRBV5-1
J gene: TRBJ1-1
CDR3 DNA: TGCGCCAGCAGCTTACAGGCACCCCAAATTGAAGCTTTCTTT
CDR3 protein: CASSLQAPQIEAFF

clone size: once
D gene: -
V gene: TRBV20-1
J gene: TRBJ2-3
CDR3 DNA: TGCAGTGCTAGTAAAGAATTATCAGGAGGTTCTAGCACAGATACGCAGTATTTT
CDR3 protein: CSASKELSGGSSTDTQYF

clone size: once
D gene: -
V gene: TRBV11-2
J gene: TRBJ1-1
CDR3 DNA: TGTGCCAGCAGCTTAGCCAGGGAAGCTTTCTTT
CDR3 protein: CASSLAREAFF

clone size: -
D gene: -
V gene: TRBV3-1/TRBV3-2
J gene: TRBJ1-4
CDR3 DNA: TGTGCCAGCAGCCCAAGGGGGACATTCTTTTCAACTAATGAAAAACTGTTTTTT
CDR3 protein: CASSPRGTFFSTNEKLFF

clone size: -
D gene: -
V gene: TRBV7-4
J gene: TRBJ1-6
CDR3 DNA: TGTGCCAGCAGTTACCCCCGCGACAGTATCAATAATTCACCCCTCCACTTT
CDR3 protein: CASSYPRDSINNSPLHF

clone size: -
D gene: -
V gene: TRBV7-8
J gene: TRBJ2-1
CDR3 DNA: TGTGCCAGCAGCTTCTCCGGGAGCTTCTCCTACAATGAGCAGTTCTTC
CDR3 protein: CASSFSGSFSYNEQFF

clone size: once
D gene: TRBD2
V gene: TRBV5-1
J gene: TRBJ2-4
CDR3 DNA: TGCGCCAGCAGCCTAGCAGGGACTAGCGGGAGGTCTAAAAACATTCAGTACTTC
CDR3 protein: CASSLAGTSGRSKNIQYF

clone size: once
D gene: -
V gene: TRBV7-7
J gene: TRBJ1-6
CDR3 DNA: TGTGCCAGCAGCCCGTCAGCAGGAAATAATTCACCCCTCCACTTT
CDR3 protein: CASSPSAGNNSPLHF

clone size: -
D gene: -
V gene: TRBV28
J gene: TRBJ1-5
CDR3 DNA: TGTGCCAGCAGTGTTACAGGGTACCAGCCCCAGCATTTT
CDR3 protein: CASSVTGYQPQHF

clone size: once
D gene: -
V gene: TRBV3-1/TRBV3-2
J gene: TRBJ1-1
CDR3 DNA: TGTGCCAGCAGCCAGGACTCCGCGTACAGGGTAAACACTGAAGCTTTCTTT
CDR3 protein: CASSQDSAYRVNTEAFF

clone size: -
D gene: TRBD1
V gene: TRBV9
J gene: TRBJ1-2
CDR3 DNA: TGTGCCAGCAGCGCCCCGGGACAGGGAATCGGGGGCTACACCTTC
CDR3 protein: CASSAPGQGIGGYTF

clone size: -
D gene: TRBD2
V gene: TRBV28
J gene: TRBJ2-7
CDR3 DNA: TGTGCCACCGACTTTAGCGGGAAAGCCTACGAGCAGTACTTC
CDR3 protein: CATDFSGKAYEQYF

clone size: -
D gene: -
V gene: TRBV7-2
J gene: TRBJ2-1
CDR3 DNA: TGTGCCAGCAGCCCAGACTGGAGCCACAATGAGCAGTTCTTC
CDR3 protein: CASSPDWSHNEQFF

clone size: few
D gene: TRBD2
V gene: TRBV28
J gene: TRBJ2-1
CDR3 DNA: TGTGCCAGCCGAGCGGGAGGGGACTACAATGAGCAGTTCTTC
CDR3 protein: CASRAGGDYNEQFF

clone size: -
D gene: TRBD1
V gene: TRBV5-1
J gene: TRBJ1-5
CDR3 DNA: TGCGCCAGCAGCTTAGACCCAGGGGGAAGCAATCAGCCCCAGCATTTT
CDR3 protein: CASSLDPGGSNQPQHF

clone size: -
D gene: TRBD2
V gene: TRBV19
J gene: TRBJ2-1
CDR3 DNA: TGTGCCAGTAGTATGGGTGGGCTAGCGGGTTTCAATGAGCAGTTCTTC
CDR3 protein: CASSMGGLAGFNEQFF